The sequence of this T cell receptor (beta chain) was determined in a study of blood T cell repertoires in COVID-19. Across the study: Sites across the United States, Italy and Spain contributed samples from acute and convalescent COVID-19. PBMCs, B-cell-depleted T cells, or T cells were the source of the cDNA or gDNA that made up the material.

The CDR3 runs to 15 residues. Germline V gene lookup returns CDR1 MNHEY and CDR2 SVGAGI. V dropped 4 bases and J dropped 0 bases, with 11 bases sitting between them. Original data processing: Estimated nucleated cell counts came from reference gene primer amplification. TCRdb's copy holds only in-frame clones and misses some; the assay was immunoSEQ multiplex PCR. That table furnishes V, J and clone size, whereas the DNA furnished D and trimming. This sample carries about 270,000 clones, 85% of them seen once, and the ten largest clones take about 14%. Sequenced material: peripheral blood. This TCR came from a human donor in a cohort sampled during active COVID-19. This sequence joins TRBV6-5 and TRBJ2-3; TRBD2 might be the D (5 bases). The CDR3 protein is CASSSGGWSTDTQYF. The CDR3 DNA follows: TGTGCCAGCAGTTCGGGCGGGTGGAGCACAGATACGCAGTATTTT.